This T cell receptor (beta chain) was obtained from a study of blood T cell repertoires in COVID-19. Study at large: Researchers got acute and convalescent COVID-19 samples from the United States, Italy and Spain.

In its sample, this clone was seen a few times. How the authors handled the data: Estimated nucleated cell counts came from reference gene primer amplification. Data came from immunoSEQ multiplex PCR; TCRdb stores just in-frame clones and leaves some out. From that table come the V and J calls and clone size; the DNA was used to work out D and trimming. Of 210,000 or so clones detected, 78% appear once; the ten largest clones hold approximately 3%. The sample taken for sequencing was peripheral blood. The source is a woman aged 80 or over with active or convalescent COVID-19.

The CDR3: CATSSPGVNQPQHF. The CDR3 DNA reads TGTGCCACCAGCAGCCCAGGGGTTAATCAGCCCCAGCATTTT. The V gene is TRBV15, the J gene TRBJ1-5; TRBD1 is a possible D gene (6 bases). The ends were cut back, 3 bases at V and 4 bases at J, with 10 bases in the middle. The CDR3 has 14 residues. Per the germline V gene, CDR1 is LNHNV and CDR2 is YYDKDF (reference sequence). Using reference TRBV15 and TRBJ1-5 for the parts outside the CDR3, the full variable domain is DAMVIQNPRYQVTQFGKPVTLSCSQTLNHNVMYWYQQKSSQAPKLLFHYYDKDFNNEADTPDNFQSRRPNTSFCFLDIRSPGLGDTAMYLCATSSPGVNQPQHFGDGTRLSIL.